A single sample is the source of the 3 T cell receptor beta chains below, sequenced in a study of CD8 T cells in ankylosing spondylitis. Study observations and caveats: A TCR beta motif of under 10 highly homologous variants seemed to mark ankylosing spondylitis blood.

No antigen has been assigned to these receptors. One entry per CDR3 protein results from TCRdb running MiXCR on the 5' RACE reads. The table lists about 800,000 distinct CDR3 sequences, approximately 12% of them singletons. The material sequenced was blood, either unsorted or a sorted T cell fraction (not recorded which). These receptors were taken from a male donor with ankylosing spondylitis.

This clonotype has more than one count but fewer than ten. CDR3 in amino acids: CASSYSRDRATYEQYF. DNA of the CDR3: TGTGCCAGCAGTTACTCGCGAGACAGGGCTACCTACGAGCAGTACTTC. V is TRBV6-5 and J is TRBJ2-7; 7 bases are a match to TRBD1. The CDR3 loop spans 16 amino acids. Germline lookup yields CDR1 MNHEY and CDR2 SVGAGI. The trim removed 0 bases at V and 2 bases at J, leaving 7 bases unmatched.

The rearrangement uses TRBV15 and TRBJ2-3, with D perhaps given as TRBD1 or TRBD2 (6 bases each). The CDR3 contains 17 residues. The V gene lost 0 bases and the J gene lost 0 bases, with 13 bases spanning the gap. Germline assignment: CDR1 LNHNV and CDR2 YYDKDF (reference sequence). The CDR3: CATSRDPRGTSTDTQYF. The CDR3 region has the DNA TGTGCCACCAGCAGAGATCCTAGGGGGACTAGCACAGATACGCAGTATTTT.

The rearrangement uses TRBV5-1 and TRBJ1-5; the D gene is possibly TRBD1 (6 bases). The CDR3 consists of 14 residues. Germline lookup yields CDR1 SGHRS and CDR2 YFSETQ. The V gene lost 3 bases and the J gene lost 0 bases, with 7 bases spanning the gap. CDR3 sequence (DNA): TGCGCCAGCAGCTCAGGGGATAGCAATCAGCCCCAGCATTTT. Translating it yields CASSSGDSNQPQHF.